One and the same sample provided the 17 T cell receptor beta chains below, sequenced in a study of OX40 agonist ivuxolimab in advanced cancers. Profiling relied on immunoSEQ multiplex PCR, and the TCRdb table lists in-frame clones only, not all of them. The sample holds 95,000 to 100,000 clones, about 80% seen once. The source material was CD4+ or CD8+ T cells sorted from blood, sampled in a trial of the OX40 agonist ivuxolimab. These receptor sequences come from an adult with an advanced solid tumor such as melanoma, head and neck, liver or kidney cancer.

This clone was seen a handful of times. The chain couples TRBV7-2 to TRBJ2-5; 7 nucleotides match TRBD2. After removal of 1 base from V and 2 bases from J, the junction contained 10 bases not matched to a gene. Germline V gene lookup returns CDR1 SGHTA and CDR2 FQGNSA. CDR3 length: 17 residues. The CDR3 nucleotides are TGTGCCAGCAGCTTAGGAGGTTCTAGCGGAGCACAAGAGACCCAGTACTTC. Translating it yields CASSLGGSSGAQETQYF.

The chain's CDR3 is CASSRDRSSAYEQYF. CDR3 DNA: TGTGCCAGCAGCAGGGACAGGTCGTCGGCCTACGAGCAGTACTTC. The rearrangement links TRBV7-2 to TRBJ2-7; 8 nucleotides match TRBD1. V trimming: 5 bases; J trimming: 2 bases; junction bases outside the gene matches: 8. The CDR3 is made up of 15 amino acids. CDR1 SGHTA and CDR2 FQGNSA come from the germline V gene.

This clone has a handful of counts. This chain joins TRBV5-8 and TRBJ1-2, with D uncertain. Trimming pared 10 bases from V and 7 bases from J, leaving 8 bases between. CDR1 SGHTS and CDR2 YDEGEE come from the germline V gene. CDR3 size: 9 residues. CDR3 region: CAASSGYTF. DNA for the CDR3: TGTGCCGCCTCTTCTGGCTACACCTTC. Full variable domain (missing parts from reference TRBV5-8 and TRBJ1-2): EAGVTQSPTHLIKTRGQQATLRCSPISGHTSVYWYQQALGLGLQFLLWYDEGEERNRGNFPPRFSGRQFPNYSSELNVNALELEDSALYLCAASSGYTFGSGTRLTVV.

There are a few counts of this clone. The rearrangement links TRBV11-2 to TRBJ2-1, with no clear D. The V end lost 1 base, the J end lost 5 bases, and 6 bases lay between the germline ends. Per germline, CDR1 SGHAT and CDR2 FQNNGV. This CDR3 comprises 13 residues. The CDR3 sequence is CASSLGLNNEQFF. CDR3 coding DNA: TGTGCCAGCAGCTTAGGGCTGAACAATGAGCAGTTCTTC.

This sequence joins TRBV9 and TRBJ1-2, with D maybe TRBD1 (5 bases). Between the trimmed V and J ends, which lost 0 bases and 8 bases, there was a span of 11 bases. The CDR3 spans 13 residues. Germline CDR1 SGDLS, CDR2 YYNGEE. The CDR3 nucleotides read TGTGCCAGCAGCGTAGGGGGGGTAGGCGGCTACACCTTC. Residues: CASSVGGVGGYTF.

V and J are TRBV11-2 and TRBJ2-1; no reliable D call. This CDR3 has 14 amino acids. Germline-derived CDR1 and CDR2 are SGHAT and FQNNGV. The V and J ends lost 1 base and 7 bases respectively, with 11 bases between them. This CDR3 reads CASSLGVGANEQFF. The CDR3 DNA follows: TGTGCCAGCAGCTTAGGGGTGGGCGCGAATGAGCAGTTCTTC.

The rearrangement links TRBV6-5 to TRBJ2-6; D gene ambiguous. The germline V gene encodes CDR1 MNHEY and CDR2 SVGAGI. CDR3 length equals 15 residues. Trimming stripped 7 bases from V and 4 bases from J, with 14 bases between. In DNA, the CDR3 is TGTGCCAGCACCGAAATATCCCCCGGGGCCAACGTCCTGACTTTC. Translated, it gives CASTEISPGANVLTF.

The chain uses TRBV7-6 and TRBJ2-1, with a tentative D call TRBD2 (6 bases). This CDR3 spans 14 amino acids. The V gene's germline CDR1 is SGHVS and CDR2 FNYEAQ. Trimming shortened V by 2 bases and J by 2 bases, and 7 bases separated the two germline ends. The CDR3 spells CASSLRGAYNEQFF. For the CDR3, the DNA is TGTGCCAGCAGCTTACGCGGGGCCTACAATGAGCAGTTCTTC.

The V gene is TRBV12-5, the J gene TRBJ2-5; TRBD2 matches at 7 bases. Trimming removed 6 bases from V and 5 bases from J; junction bases left unmatched: 6. Germline V gives CDR1 LGHNT, CDR2 FRNRAP. This CDR3 has 13 residues. The CDR3 DNA reads TGTGCTAGTGGGACTAGCAATTGGGAGACCCAGTACTTC. Protein: CASGTSNWETQYF.

The chain combines TRBV7-2 with TRBJ1-1, with unresolved D. Per germline, CDR1 SGHTA and CDR2 FQGNSA. The V and J ends lost 1 base and 2 bases respectively, with 14 bases between them. The CDR3 covers 16 residues. The DNA of the CDR3 is TGTGCCAGCAGCTTAGGGCCCCCCAGGCTAAACACTGAAGCTTTCTTT. This sequence encodes CASSLGPPRLNTEAFF.

This sequence joins TRBV19 and TRBJ1-2, with TRBD1 matching over 7 bases. The CDR3 totals 15 residues. CDR1 LNHDA and CDR2 SQIVND come from the germline V gene (reference sequence). With V trimmed by 3 bases and J by 3 bases, 7 bases remained unmatched. CDR3 sequence: CASSMGQPADYGYTF. CDR3 nucleotide sequence: TGTGCCAGTAGTATGGGACAGCCTGCGGACTATGGCTACACCTTC.

Only a few counts were recorded for this clone. The genes are TRBV10-1 and TRBJ2-4; 10 nucleotides agree with TRBD1. Germline-derived CDR1 and CDR2 are WNHNN and SYGVQD (reference sequence). Trimming cost V 5 bases and J 7 bases; bases outside gene matches: 5. The CDR3 is 14 amino acids. This CDR3 reads CASSTGTGENIQYF. The CDR3 DNA sequence: TGCGCCAGCAGTACCGGGACAGGGGAGAACATTCAGTACTTC.

This clone was seen more than once but under ten times. The chain has TRBV12-5 and TRBJ2-2, with 7 bases that match TRBD1. Germline V gene data show CDR1 as LGHNT and CDR2 as FRNRAP. With 1 base clipped from V and 2 bases from J, the junction kept 4 bases outside the gene matches. The CDR3 loop spans 16 amino acids. The CDR3 is CASGLGGTVNTGELFF. DNA for the CDR3: TGTGCTAGTGGTTTGGGTGGGACAGTTAACACCGGGGAGCTGTTTTTT.

This clone was seen a few times. The J gene is TRBJ2-7, the V gene TRBV7-2; D might be TRBD1 or TRBD2, each matching 5 bases. The germline V gene encodes CDR1 SGHTA and CDR2 FQGNSA. The CDR3 is 16 residues long. V dropped 3 bases and J dropped 3 bases, with 18 bases sitting between them. Here the CDR3 DNA reads TGTGCCAGCAGCTTGTTAGGTCAGGGAGCCATCTACGAGCAGTACTTC. This encodes CASSLLGQGAIYEQYF.

This chain links TRBV19 with TRBJ2-3; TRBD2 aligns across 9 bases. Looked up from germline, CDR1 is LNHDA and CDR2 is SQIVND (reference sequence). V gave up 3 bases and J gave up 6 bases; unmatched junction bases: 7. The CDR3 has 15 amino acids. CDR3 bases: TGTGCCAGTAGTATCGGCGGGGGGGCTCCGGATACGCAGTATTTT. Amino acid sequence: CASSIGGGAPDTQYF.

The gene calls are TRBV5-4 and TRBJ2-7; the D gene is possibly TRBD1 (6 bases). Trimming stripped 1 base from V and 0 bases from J, with 14 bases between. Germline CDR1 reads SGHNT; CDR2 reads YYREEE (reference sequence). The CDR3 has 16 amino acids. CDR3 sequence: CASSLSQGSTSYEQYF. CDR3 nucleotide sequence: TGTGCCAGCAGCTTGTCGCAGGGGTCAACCTCCTACGAGCAGTACTTC.

This clone showed up just once. The chain links TRBV7-8 to TRBJ1-1; 8 bases are shared with TRBD1. The germline gives CDR1 SGHVS, CDR2 FQNEAQ. This CDR3 contains 13 residues. J lost 4 bases, V lost 5 bases, and 3 bases had no gene match. The CDR3 sequence is CASSQGQGTEAFF. CDR3 DNA: TGTGCCAGCAGCCAAGGACAGGGCACTGAAGCTTTCTTT.